This TCR beta chain originates from a study of OX40 agonist ivuxolimab in advanced cancers. Describing the broader study: Ivuxolimab, which targeted the costimulatory receptor OX40 (CD134), was an agonistic, fully human IgG2 monoclonal antibody. Intravenous ivuxolimab was administered to patients every 2 weeks at six dose levels: 0.01, 0.1, 0.3, 1.5, 3 and 10 mg/kg. Of the 50 to 55 patients in dose escalation, about 19 had hepatocellular carcinoma, roughly 15 had melanoma, 9 had renal cell carcinoma and 9 had head and neck cancer. In the dose-escalation cohort, 70% to 85% of patients were male, and the mean age was roughly 56 years with a range of roughly 23 to 79. Patients were allowed to have had prior anti-PD-1, anti-PD-L1 or anti-CTLA-4 therapy, and 30% to 50% of the dose-escalation patients had previously received checkpoint inhibitors. Partial responses occurred in three dose-escalation patients: two with cutaneous melanoma and one with hepatocellular carcinoma. Peripheral TCRbeta sequencing was intended to test whether TCR sequence diversity was altered and clonal T-cell expansion was caused by ivuxolimab. The paper describes the monotherapy dose-escalation part (N of about 47 patients) of the phase I trial of ivuxolimab.

Overall results and qualifications from the work: On average, CD8+ T cells showed more expanded clones than CD4+ T cells after ivuxolimab. Clonal expansion of both CD4+ and CD8+ blood T cells was observed from baseline to week 6 at doses 0.1 to 3.0 mg/kg. Low levels of normalized T-cell clonal expansion were also seen in some patients who did not respond. Which antigens the clonally expanded peripheral T cells were specific for was not determined. In partial responders in the 0.1-3.0 mg/kg groups, normalized peripheral clonal expansion was found to be among the lowest, especially among CD8+ T cells.

With respect to this clone: Its binding antigen is unknown. Base qualities are not at hand, and no much larger clone is one base apart.

CDR1 and CDR2 (KGHSH, LQKENI) derive from the germline V gene. V is shortened by 3 bases, J by 1 base, and the region joining them spans 16 bases. The CDR3 goes from the cysteine to the phenylalanine over 16 residues. Only the CDR3 portion is preserved as DNA: 48 bases, with reading frame beginning at the first base. Patients with autoimmune disease history or receiving systemic immunosuppression were excluded from the trial. Peripheral blood for TCR sequencing was collected from all dose cohorts at baseline, on cycle 4 day 1, and on cycle 7 day 1. Samples were obtained from an open-label, multicenter, first-in-human phase I dose-escalation trial of ivuxolimab. Adults with locally advanced or metastatic melanoma, renal cell carcinoma, hepatocellular carcinoma or head and neck squamous cell carcinoma were enrolled in the trial. Before TCR sequencing, CD4+ and CD8+ T cells were separately sorted from peripheral blood.

To sequence the TCRbeta CDR3 region, genomic DNA was isolated from the sorted cells. TCRbeta CDR3 regions were sequenced using the immunoSEQ Assay. TCRdb's version of the immuneACCESS table is confined to in-frame rearrangements and falls short of the full clone set. An unresolved V gene accounts for under half of the shortfall where checked; the remainder is of unknown origin. Present in this sample are tens of thousands of clones, 85% to 90% of which were seen just once. The ten top clones hold roughly an eighth of the sample. The sequence was collected from an adult with an advanced solid tumor such as melanoma, head and neck, liver or kidney cancer. The receptor chain draws on TRBV18 and TRBJ2-7; 5 matching bases give a weak D call of TRBD2. Sample: CD4+ or CD8+ T cells sorted from blood, taken in a trial of the OX40 agonist ivuxolimab. CDR3 reads: CASSPVAAPGSYEQYF. The DNA sequence reads TGTGCCAGCTCACCGGTCGCGGCTCCGGGGTCCTACGAGCAGTACTTC.